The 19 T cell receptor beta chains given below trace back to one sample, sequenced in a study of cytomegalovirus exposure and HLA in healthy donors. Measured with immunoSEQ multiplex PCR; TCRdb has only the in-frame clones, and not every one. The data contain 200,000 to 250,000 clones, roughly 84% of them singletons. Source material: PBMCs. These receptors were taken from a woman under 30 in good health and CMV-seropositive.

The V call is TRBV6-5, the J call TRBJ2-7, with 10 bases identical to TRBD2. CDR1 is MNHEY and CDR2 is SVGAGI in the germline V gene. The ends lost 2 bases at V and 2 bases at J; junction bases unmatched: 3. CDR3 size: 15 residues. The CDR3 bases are TGTGCCAGCAGTTACACTAGCGGGATTACCTACGAGCAGTACTTC. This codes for CASSYTSGITYEQYF.

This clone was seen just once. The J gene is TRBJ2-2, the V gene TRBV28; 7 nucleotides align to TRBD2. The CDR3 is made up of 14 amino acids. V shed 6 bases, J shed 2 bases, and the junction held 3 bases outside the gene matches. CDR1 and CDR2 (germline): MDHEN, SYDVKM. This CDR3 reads CASSWGGNTGELFF. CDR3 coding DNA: TGTGCCAGCAGCTGGGGGGGAAACACCGGGGAGCTGTTTTTT.

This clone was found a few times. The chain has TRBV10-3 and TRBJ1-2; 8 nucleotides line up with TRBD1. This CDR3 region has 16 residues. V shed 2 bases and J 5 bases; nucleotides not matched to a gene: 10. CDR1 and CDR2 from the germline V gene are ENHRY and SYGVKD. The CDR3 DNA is TGTGCCATCAGTGAGGACAACAGGGGGAAGGGTTATGGCTACACCTTC. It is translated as CAISEDNRGKGYGYTF.

CDR3 loop: CASSYSGSLTSGYTF. Here the CDR3 DNA reads TGTGCCAGCAGTTACTCGGGCAGCTTAACAAGCGGCTACACCTTC. V and J are TRBV6-5 and TRBJ1-2; unclear D gene. Germline lookup yields CDR1 MNHEY and CDR2 SVGAGI. With 0 bases removed from V and 8 bases from J, the gap between germline ends came to 16 bases. This CDR3 comprises 15 residues.

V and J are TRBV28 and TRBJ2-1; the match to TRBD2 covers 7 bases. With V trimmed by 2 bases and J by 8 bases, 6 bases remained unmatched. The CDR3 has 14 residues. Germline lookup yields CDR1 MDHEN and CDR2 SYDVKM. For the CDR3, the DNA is TGTGCCAGCAGTTTAATCGGGAGGAATGATGAGCAGTTCTTC. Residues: CASSLIGRNDEQFF.

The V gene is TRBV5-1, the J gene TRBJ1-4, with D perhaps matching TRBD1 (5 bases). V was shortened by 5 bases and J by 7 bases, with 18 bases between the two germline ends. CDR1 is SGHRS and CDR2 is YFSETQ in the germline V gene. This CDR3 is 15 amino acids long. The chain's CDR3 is CASRLLGHVTEKLFF. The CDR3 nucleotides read TGCGCCAGCAGGTTGCTCGGACACGTTACTGAAAAACTGTTTTTT.

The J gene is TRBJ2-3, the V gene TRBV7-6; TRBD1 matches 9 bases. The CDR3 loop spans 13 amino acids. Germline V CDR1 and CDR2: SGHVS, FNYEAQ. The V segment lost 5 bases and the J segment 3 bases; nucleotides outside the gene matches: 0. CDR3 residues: CASSGQGTDTQYF. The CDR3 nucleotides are TGTGCCAGCAGCGGACAGGGGACAGATACGCAGTATTTT.

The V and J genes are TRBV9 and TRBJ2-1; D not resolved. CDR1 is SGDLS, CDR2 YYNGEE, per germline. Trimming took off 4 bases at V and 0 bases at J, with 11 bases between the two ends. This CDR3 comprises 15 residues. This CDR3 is CASSPSGVSYNEQFF. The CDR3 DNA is TGTGCCAGCAGCCCATCGGGTGTCTCCTACAATGAGCAGTTCTTC.

The CDR3 DNA reads TGTGCCAGCAGTCTCCGGGGTAGCGGGAGGAACATTCAGTACTTC. This codes for CASSLRGSGRNIQYF. The chain uses TRBV27 and TRBJ2-4; 10 bases map to TRBD2. Germline trimming cut 5 bases from V and 7 bases from J; bases unmatched to any gene: 8. The CDR3 has 15 amino acids. Germline V gene lookup returns CDR1 MNHEY and CDR2 SMNVEV (reference sequence).

CDR3 in DNA: TGTGCCAGCAGTTACAGCGGGGTAGAGCAGTTCTTC. It yields the protein CASSYSGVEQFF. The chain carries TRBV6-6 and TRBJ2-1; 7 bases fit TRBD2. From germline, CDR1 is MNHNY and CDR2 SVGAGI (reference sequence). The ends lost 2 bases at V and 10 bases at J; junction bases unmatched: 2. This CDR3 has 12 residues.

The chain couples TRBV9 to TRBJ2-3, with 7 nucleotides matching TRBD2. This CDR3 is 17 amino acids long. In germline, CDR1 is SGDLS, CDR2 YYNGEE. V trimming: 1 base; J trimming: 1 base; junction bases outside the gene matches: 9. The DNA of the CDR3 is TGTGCCAGCAGCGTACCCGCGGGAGTAAGGGGCACAGATACGCAGTATTTT. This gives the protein CASSVPAGVRGTDTQYF.

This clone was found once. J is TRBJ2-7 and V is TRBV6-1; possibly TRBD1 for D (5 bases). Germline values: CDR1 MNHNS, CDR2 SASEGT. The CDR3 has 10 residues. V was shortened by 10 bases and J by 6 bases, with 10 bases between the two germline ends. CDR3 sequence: CATLRGEQYF. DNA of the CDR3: TGTGCCACCCTAAGGGGCGAGCAGTACTTC.

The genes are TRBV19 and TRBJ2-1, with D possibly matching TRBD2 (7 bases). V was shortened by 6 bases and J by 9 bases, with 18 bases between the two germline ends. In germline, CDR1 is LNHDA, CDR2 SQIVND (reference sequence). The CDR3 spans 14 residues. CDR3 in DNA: TGTGCCAGTAGACAGGAGGGGGGGGCGAGTGAGCAGTTCTTC. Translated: CASRQEGGASEQFF.

This CDR3 reads CASSPRTGGSVTEAFF. Here the CDR3 DNA reads TGTGCCAGCTCACCGCGGACAGGGGGGTCAGTCACTGAAGCTTTCTTT. J is TRBJ1-1 and V is TRBV18; 10 bases agree with TRBD1. This CDR3 region has 16 residues. From germline, CDR1 is KGHSH and CDR2 LQKENI. With V trimmed by 3 bases and J by 4 bases, 8 bases remained unmatched.

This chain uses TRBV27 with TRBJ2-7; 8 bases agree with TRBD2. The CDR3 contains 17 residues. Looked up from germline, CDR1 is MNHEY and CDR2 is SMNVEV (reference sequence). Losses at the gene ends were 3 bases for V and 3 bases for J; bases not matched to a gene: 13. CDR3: CASSLRGFRTSLYEQYF. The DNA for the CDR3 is TGTGCCAGCAGTTTGCGAGGGTTCAGGACTAGCCTCTACGAGCAGTACTTC.

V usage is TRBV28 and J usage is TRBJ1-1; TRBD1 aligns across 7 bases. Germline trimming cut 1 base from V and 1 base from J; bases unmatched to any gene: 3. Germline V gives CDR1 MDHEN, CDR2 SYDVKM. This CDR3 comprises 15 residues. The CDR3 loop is CASSLSRTGNTEAFF. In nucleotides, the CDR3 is TGTGCCAGCAGTTTATCTCGGACAGGGAACACTGAAGCTTTCTTT.

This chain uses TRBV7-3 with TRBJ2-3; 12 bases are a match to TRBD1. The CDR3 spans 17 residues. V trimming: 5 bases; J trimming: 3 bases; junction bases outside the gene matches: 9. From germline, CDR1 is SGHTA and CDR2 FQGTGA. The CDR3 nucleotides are TGTGCCAGCAGCCCGTGGGGGGACAGGGGGCCGACAGATACGCAGTATTTT. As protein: CASSPWGDRGPTDTQYF.

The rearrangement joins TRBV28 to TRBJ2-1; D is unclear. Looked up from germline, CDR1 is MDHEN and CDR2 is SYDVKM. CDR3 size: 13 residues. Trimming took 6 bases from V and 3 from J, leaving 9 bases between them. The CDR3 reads CASSPVNYNEQFF. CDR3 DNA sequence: TGTGCCAGCAGCCCCGTAAACTACAATGAGCAGTTCTTC.

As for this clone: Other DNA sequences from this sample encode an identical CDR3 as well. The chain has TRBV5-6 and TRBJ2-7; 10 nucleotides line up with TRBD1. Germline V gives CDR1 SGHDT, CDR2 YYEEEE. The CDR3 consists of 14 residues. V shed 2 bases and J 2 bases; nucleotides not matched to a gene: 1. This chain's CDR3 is CASSFGTGAYEQYF. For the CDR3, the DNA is TGTGCCAGCAGCTTTGGGACAGGGGCCTACGAGCAGTACTTC.